This TCR beta chain comes out of a study of PD-1 blockade in classical Hodgkin lymphoma. Study outcomes and limitations: Only CD4+ TCR diversity, not CD8+, had risen significantly by C4D1. When nivolumab was started under 1 year after ASCT, patients were excluded. Reports described newly diagnosed patients as having lower baseline TCR diversity than healthy donors.

Data came from immunoSEQ multiplex PCR; TCRdb stores just in-frame clones and leaves some out. The sample shows roughly 42,000 clones, about 74% of them seen only once. Germline values: CDR1 MGHDK, CDR2 SYGVNS. Losses at the gene ends were 6 bases for V and 1 base for J; bases not matched to a gene: 10. This CDR3 has 16 amino acids. This clone has just a few counts. Its antigen is currently unknown. Every single patient, without exception, relapsed after autologous stem cell transplantation, and brentuximab vedotin exposure varied. Patients' outcomes at their best amounted to complete response, partial response or progressive disease.

V usage is TRBV25-1 and J usage is TRBJ2-3; TRBD2 matches 7 bases. This receptor was identified in a human donor with classical Hodgkin lymphoma. Sequencing used peripheral blood mononuclear cells (PBMCs), obtained at baseline. The CDR3 protein is CASRGELALGTDTQYF. CDR3 nucleotide sequence: TGTGCCAGCAGGGGTGAACTAGCGCTTGGCACAGATACGCAGTATTTT.